A selection of T cell receptor beta chains follows, all from one sample in a study of shared clonotypes between healthy human individuals. Assay: immunoSEQ multiplex PCR; the TCRdb copy retains only in-frame clones and omits some. The repertoire holds around 2.1 million clones, with roughly 91% as singletons. Sequenced material: naive CD8+ T cells from PBMCs. The receptors shown here come from a man between 18 and 35 years old in good health. Some clones in this sample may be carry-over from other donors' samples. Both conserved end residues are part of each CDR3. Each record gives: D gene, J gene, V gene, clone size, CDR3 DNA, CDR3 protein. D genes are given only for firm matches. Not all rows give a size; the values are once, few, many and, for expanded clones, a class.

.,TRBJ2-7,TRBV27,.,TGTGCCAGCAGTTTAGGTATCGAGCAGTACTTC,CASSLGIEQYF
.,TRBJ1-4,TRBV9,.,TGTGCCAGCAGCGTCGCAGGTCTTAATGAAAAACTGTTTTTT,CASSVAGLNEKLFF
.,TRBJ1-2,TRBV7-9,.,TGTGCCAGCAGCTTAGGAGGTGTGGGGGACCCGGGCTACACCTTC,CASSLGGVGDPGYTF
.,TRBJ1-2,TRBV19,.,TGTGCCAGTAGTATTTGGACACAGCCTAACTATGGCTACACCTTC,CASSIWTQPNYGYTF
.,TRBJ2-7,TRBV28,.,TGTGCCAGCAGTTCCCTTCCGGCACGTGGGTACGAGCAGTACTTC,CASSSLPARGYEQYF
TRBD1,TRBJ2-7,TRBV27,.,TGTGCCAGCAGTCCCCGACAGGGGTACTACGAGCAGTACTTC,CASSPRQGYYEQYF
TRBD1,TRBJ1-2,TRBV28,.,TGTGCCAGCAGTTTTCAGGGGGCGTGGGTTGGCTACACCTTC,CASSFQGAWVGYTF
TRBD2,TRBJ2-7,TRBV6-1,.,TGTGCCAGCAGTGAAGGCGGGGGGCGGGAATGGTACGAGCAGTACTTC,CASSEGGGREWYEQYF
.,TRBJ2-7,TRBV4-2,.,TGTGCCAGCAGCCAAGCGCGGAACGAGCAGTACTTC,CASSQARNEQYF
TRBD2,TRBJ2-7,TRBV7-8,.,TGTGCCAGCAGCGTCTCAGCGGGAGGGGCCTACGAGCAGTACTTC,CASSVSAGGAYEQYF
.,TRBJ2-1,TRBV11-2,.,TGTGCCAGCAGCTTAGACCGAGCGAATAACCGGAATGAGCAGTTCTTC,CASSLDRANNRNEQFF
.,TRBJ2-3,TRBV28,.,TGTGCCAGCAGACAAGCGAACCCCGATACGCAGTATTTT,CASRQANPDTQYF
TRBD1,TRBJ2-7,TRBV11-1,once,TGTGCCAGCAGCTTACGGACAGGCGAGCAGTACTTC,CASSLRTGEQYF
TRBD2,TRBJ2-7,TRBV19,.,TGTGCCAGCGCCACGACTAGCGGGATTGACGAGCAGTACTTC,CASATTSGIDEQYF
.,TRBJ2-7,TRBV6-1,.,TGTGCCAGCAGGATACAGGGATTGGGATACGAGCAGTACTTC,CASRIQGLGYEQYF
TRBD2,TRBJ2-2,TRBV7-3,.,TGTGCCAGCAGTCCCCTAGCGGGAGGGCTTTCTGTCGGGGAGCTGTTTTTT,CASSPLAGGLSVGELFF
.,TRBJ2-3,TRBV10-1,.,TGCGCCAGTCAGCTAGACCTTTCTAGCACAGATACGCAGTATTTT,CASQLDLSSTDTQYF
TRBD2,TRBJ2-3,TRBV5-4,.,TGTGCCAGCAGAGCGGGAGGGCCGGAGGATACGCAGTATTTT,CASRAGGPEDTQYF
TRBD2,TRBJ2-2,TRBV19,.,TGTGCCAGTAGTATAGATCGTGGTCCTAGCGGGAGTGGCACCGGGGAGCTGTTTTTT,CASSIDRGPSGSGTGELFF
.,TRBJ2-7,TRBV27,.,TGTGCCAGCAGGCTGACAGGAGGGCTGTACGAGCAGTACTTC,CASRLTGGLYEQYF
TRBD2,TRBJ2-5,TRBV29-1,.,TGCAGCGTAAGAAGCGCCAGTCTCCTAGCGGGGTTCCAAGAGACCCAGTACTTC,CSVRSASLLAGFQETQYF
.,TRBJ1-1,TRBV19,.,TGTGCCAGTAGCTCCCCAGGGAAGGAAGCTTTCTTT,CASSSPGKEAFF
.,TRBJ1-2,TRBV27,.,TGTGCCAGCAGAGAAGGCAGGGTGGGGTATGGCTACACCTTC,CASREGRVGYGYTF
.,TRBJ2-7,TRBV7-6,.,TGTGCCAGCAGCTTAATGGCGCCGGGGGAGCAGTACTTC,CASSLMAPGEQYF
.,TRBJ2-7,TRBV15,.,TGTGCCACCAGCGCGGATAGCCTTACCTACGAGCAGTACTTC,CATSADSLTYEQYF
TRBD2,TRBJ2-1,TRBV19,.,TGTGCCTCGACTAGCGGGAGTAGTGAGCAGTTCTTC,CASTSGSSEQFF
.,TRBJ2-1,TRBV4-1,.,TGCGCCAGCAGCCAAGATTTCACAGGGCATTACAATGAGCAGTTCTTC,CASSQDFTGHYNEQFF
.,TRBJ1-2,TRBV5-1,.,TGCGCCAGCAGCCCGGAGACAGGATTCACGTATTCTGGCTACACCTTC,CASSPETGFTYSGYTF
.,TRBJ1-4,TRBV2,.,TGTGCCAGCAGTGAACTAACCCGTGCTAATGAAAAACTGTTTTTT,CASSELTRANEKLFF
.,TRBJ1-5,TRBV9,.,TGTGCCAGCAGCGTTTCAGGGAATCAGCCCCAGCATTTT,CASSVSGNQPQHF
.,TRBJ1-3,TRBV11-2,.,TGTGCCAGCAGCTTAGGATGGCGGTTCTCTGGAAACACCATATATTTT,CASSLGWRFSGNTIYF
TRBD1,TRBJ2-2,TRBV9,.,TGTGCCAGCAGCTTGCGGACAGGTAACACCGGGGAGCTGTTTTTT,CASSLRTGNTGELFF
.,TRBJ2-2,TRBV10-3,.,TGTGCCATCAGCGGGTCAGGCGGGGAGCTGTTTTTT,CAISGSGGELFF
.,TRBJ1-4,TRBV9,.,TGTGCCAGCAGCGCTGCTACGGTACCAGGGGCTAATGAAAAACTGTTTTTT,CASSAATVPGANEKLFF
TRBD1,TRBJ2-2,TRBV27,.,TGTGCCAGCAGTGAGGAACCAGGGGGACCGAACACCGGGGAGCTGTTTTTT,CASSEEPGGPNTGELFF
.,TRBJ2-7,TRBV19,.,TGTGCCAGTAGTATTTTCGGCGGGGAGACCTACGAGCAGTACTTC,CASSIFGGETYEQYF